Presented here are 9 T cell receptor beta chains from one specimen sequenced in a study of T cell responses to AZD1222 COVID-19 vaccine. Using immunoSEQ multiplex PCR, the repertoire was profiled, and TCRdb retains in-frame clones only, with some absent. Of 120,000 or so clones listed, 75% to 90% are singletons. Sequencing was performed on peripheral blood, taken on day 0 of MenACWY control vaccination. These receptors all come from an adult in good health.

This chain connects TRBV7-2 to TRBJ2-5; the match to TRBD1 covers 8 bases. The CDR3 runs to 16 residues. The ends lost 2 bases at V and 5 bases at J; junction bases unmatched: 10. Germline V gene data show CDR1 as SGHTA and CDR2 as FQGNSA. DNA for the CDR3: TGTGCCAGCAGCTTAAATGCTCAGGGGGCGTCGGAGACCCAGTACTTC. It yields the protein CASSLNAQGASETQYF.

The CDR3 DNA sequence: TGTGCCAGCAGCGCAGCAGGGAGGGGGACCTACAATGAGCAGTTCTTC. It translates to CASSAAGRGTYNEQFF. V usage is TRBV5-4 and J usage is TRBJ2-1; TRBD2 is a possible D gene (7 bases). CDR1 and CDR2 from the germline V gene are SGHNT and YYREEE (reference sequence). V gave up 4 bases and J gave up 2 bases, with 16 bases separating them. The CDR3 extends over 16 amino acids.

V usage is TRBV12-3 or TRBV12-4 and J usage is TRBJ2-5, with 9 bases matching TRBD1. Losses at the gene ends were 4 bases for V and 6 bases for J; bases not matched to a gene: 3. The CDR3 spans 13 residues. CDR3 amino acids: CASSWDREKTQYF. For the CDR3, the DNA is TGTGCCAGCAGTTGGGACAGGGAAAAGACCCAGTACTTC.

The V and J genes are TRBV7-8 and TRBJ1-4; the match to TRBD1 covers 7 bases. Germline values: CDR1 SGHVS, CDR2 FQNEAQ. This CDR3 contains 12 residues. The J segment lost 12 bases and the V segment lost 1 base, leaving 2 bases of the junction unmatched. Here the CDR3 DNA reads TGTGCCAGCAGCTTAGACAGGGGTCAACTGTTTTTT. It translates to CASSLDRGQLFF. Full variable domain (outside the CDR3, taken from reference TRBV7-8 and TRBJ1-4): GAGVSQSPRYKVAKRGQDVALRCDPISGHVSLFWYQQALGQGPEFLTYFQNEAQLDKSGLPSDRFFAERPEGSVSTLKIQRTQQEDSAVYLCASSLDRGQLFFGSGTQLSVL.

The table lists this clone with a count of one. J is TRBJ1-5 and V is TRBV4-2, with D hard to call. V was trimmed by 2 bases and J by 0 bases, leaving 8 bases between them. Looked up from germline, CDR1 is LGHNA and CDR2 is YNFKEQ. This CDR3 region has 15 residues. CDR3 sequence (DNA): TGTGCCAGCAGCCAACGGACGGATAGCAATCAGCCCCAGCATTTT. It encodes CASSQRTDSNQPQHF.

This sequence joins TRBV6-1 and TRBJ1-2; D is undetermined. Germline CDR1 reads MNHNS; CDR2 reads SASEGT. The CDR3 spans 15 residues. V shed 2 bases and J shed 6 bases, with 16 bases lying between them. The CDR3 region has the DNA TGTGCCAGCAGTGAAAGTATGGTCAGAAGAGATGGCTACACCTTC. This encodes CASSESMVRRDGYTF.

The chain has TRBV2 and TRBJ1-5; D not certain. This CDR3 region has 16 residues. The V gene lost 1 base and the J gene lost 0 bases, with 10 bases spanning the gap. Germline assignment: CDR1 SNHLY and CDR2 FYNNEI. The CDR3, as DNA: TGTGCCAGCAGTGAAGGAGTAGGAACTAGCAATCAGCCCCAGCATTTT. It translates to CASSEGVGTSNQPQHF.

J is TRBJ2-1 and V is TRBV19; D remains unclear. The V gene's germline CDR1 is LNHDA and CDR2 SQIVND (reference sequence). V lost 3 bases, J lost 7 bases, and 7 bases lay in between. The CDR3 loop spans 12 amino acids. CDR3 residues: CASSIFGNEQFF. The CDR3 DNA is TGTGCCAGTAGTATTTTCGGGAATGAGCAGTTCTTC.

The chain employs TRBV7-9 and TRBJ2-5; 11 positions match TRBD2. After removal of 4 bases from V and 3 bases from J, the junction contained 4 bases not matched to a gene. Germline lookup yields CDR1 SEHNR and CDR2 FQNEAQ (reference sequence). The CDR3 runs 15 residues. This CDR3 reads CASSSGTSGKETQYF. DNA of the CDR3: TGTGCCAGCAGCTCCGGGACTAGCGGAAAAGAGACCCAGTACTTC.